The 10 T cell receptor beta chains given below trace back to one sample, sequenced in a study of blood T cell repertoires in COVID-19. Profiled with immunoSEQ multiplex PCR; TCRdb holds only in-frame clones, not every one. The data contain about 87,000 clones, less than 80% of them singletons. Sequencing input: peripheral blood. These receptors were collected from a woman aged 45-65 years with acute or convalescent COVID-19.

Written as DNA, the CDR3 is TGTGCCAGCAGTGCGGGGGATACGCAGTATTTT. It codes for CASSAGDTQYF. The rearrangement links TRBV2 to TRBJ2-3, with a weak D call TRBD2 (5 bases). This CDR3 spans 11 amino acids. From germline, CDR1 is SNHLY and CDR2 FYNNEI. V lost 4 bases to trimming and J lost 6 bases, with 5 bases between them.

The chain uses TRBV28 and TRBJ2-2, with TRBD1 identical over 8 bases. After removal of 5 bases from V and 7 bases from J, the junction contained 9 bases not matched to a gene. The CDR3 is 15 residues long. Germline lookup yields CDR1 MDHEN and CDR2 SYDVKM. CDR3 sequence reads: CASSPLDRANGELFF. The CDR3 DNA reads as TGTGCCAGCAGTCCCCTGGACAGGGCTAACGGGGAGCTGTTTTTT.

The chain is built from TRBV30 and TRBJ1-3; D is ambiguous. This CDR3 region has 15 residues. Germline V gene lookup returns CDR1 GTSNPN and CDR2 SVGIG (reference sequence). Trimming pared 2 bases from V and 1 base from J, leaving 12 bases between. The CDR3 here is CAWSTYPQSGNTIYF. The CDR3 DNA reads TGTGCCTGGAGTACGTACCCCCAGTCTGGAAACACCATATATTTT.

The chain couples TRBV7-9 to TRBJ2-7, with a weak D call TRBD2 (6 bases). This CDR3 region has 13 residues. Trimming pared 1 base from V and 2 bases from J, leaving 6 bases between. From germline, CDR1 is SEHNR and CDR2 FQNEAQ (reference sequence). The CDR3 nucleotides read TGTGCCAGCAGCTTAGGCGGGACCTACGAGCAGTACTTC. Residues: CASSLGGTYEQYF.

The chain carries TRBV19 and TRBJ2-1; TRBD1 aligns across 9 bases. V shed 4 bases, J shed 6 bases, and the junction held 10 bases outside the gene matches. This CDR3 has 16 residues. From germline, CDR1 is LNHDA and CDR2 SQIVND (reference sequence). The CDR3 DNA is TGTGCCAGTAGTACCGAAGGGACAGGGATAATCAATGAGCAGTTCTTC. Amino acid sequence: CASSTEGTGIINEQFF.

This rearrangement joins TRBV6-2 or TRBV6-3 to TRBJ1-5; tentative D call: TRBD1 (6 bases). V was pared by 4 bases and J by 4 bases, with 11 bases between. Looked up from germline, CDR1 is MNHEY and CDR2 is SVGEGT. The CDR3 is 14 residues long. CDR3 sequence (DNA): TGTGCCAGCAGTTTCCAACAGGGAAATCAGCCCCAGCATTTT. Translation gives CASSFQQGNQPQHF.

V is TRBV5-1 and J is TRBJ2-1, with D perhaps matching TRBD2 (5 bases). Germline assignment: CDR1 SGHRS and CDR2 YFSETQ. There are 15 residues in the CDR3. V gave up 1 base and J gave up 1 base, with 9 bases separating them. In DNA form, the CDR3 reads TGCGCCAGCAGCTTGTTGGAGGTATCCTACAATGAGCAGTTCTTC. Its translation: CASSLLEVSYNEQFF.

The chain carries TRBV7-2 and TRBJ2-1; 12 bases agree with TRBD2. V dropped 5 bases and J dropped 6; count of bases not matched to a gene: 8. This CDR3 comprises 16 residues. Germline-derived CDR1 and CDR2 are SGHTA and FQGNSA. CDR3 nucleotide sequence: TGTGCCAGCAGCCTCCCTCTAGCGGGGGGGCCCAATGAGCAGTTCTTC. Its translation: CASSLPLAGGPNEQFF.

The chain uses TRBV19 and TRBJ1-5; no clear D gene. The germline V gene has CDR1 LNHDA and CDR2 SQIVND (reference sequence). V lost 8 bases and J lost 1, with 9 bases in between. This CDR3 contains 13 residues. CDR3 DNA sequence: TGTGCCAGTGCCGACGGGAGCAATCAGCCCCAGCATTTT. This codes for CASADGSNQPQHF.

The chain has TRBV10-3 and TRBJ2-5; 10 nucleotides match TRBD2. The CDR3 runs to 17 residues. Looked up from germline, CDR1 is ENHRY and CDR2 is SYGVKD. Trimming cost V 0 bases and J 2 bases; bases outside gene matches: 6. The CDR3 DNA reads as TGTGCCATCAGTGAGTCCCGGACTAGCGGAACTCAAGAGACCCAGTACTTC. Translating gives CAISESRTSGTQETQYF.